Following are 2 T cell receptor beta chains from one sample sequenced in a study of beta chain features in type 1 diabetes. What these receptors recognize is not known. Of the isolated RNA, all was reverse transcribed, and so the sequenced material was expressed TCRB transcripts. Here immunoSEQ multiplex PCR was the method, and the copy in TCRdb shows in-frame clones only, minus some. Of some 360,000 clones in the sample, roughly 9.8% were seen once. The study, taken as a whole, reports: Within each of all four CD4+ subsets, Type 1 diabetes patients had TCRB CDR3s that were moderately but significantly shorter.

The source material was central memory CD4+ T cells from blood. Receptor source: a man aged 25 to 40 with type 1 diabetes.

The chain recombines TRBV28 with TRBJ2-7; 12 nucleotides align to TRBD1. This CDR3 has 16 amino acids. Germline-derived CDR1 and CDR2 are MDHEN and SYDVKM. V was pared by 6 bases and J by 3 bases, with 9 bases of the junction left unmatched. DNA for the CDR3: TGTGCCAGCAGAACAACCGGGACAGGGGGCTTCTACGAGCAGTACTTC. This codes for CASRTTGTGGFYEQYF.

This clone occurred a few times. The chain carries TRBV5-6 and TRBJ2-3, with D perhaps matching TRBD2 (6 bases). Germline values: CDR1 SGHDT, CDR2 YYEEEE. The CDR3 runs 13 residues. The V end was cut by 4 bases, the J end by 7 bases, with 13 bases between. DNA of the CDR3: TGTGCCAGCAGCATTGAGACTAGGAATACGCAGTATTTT. Residues: CASSIETRNTQYF.